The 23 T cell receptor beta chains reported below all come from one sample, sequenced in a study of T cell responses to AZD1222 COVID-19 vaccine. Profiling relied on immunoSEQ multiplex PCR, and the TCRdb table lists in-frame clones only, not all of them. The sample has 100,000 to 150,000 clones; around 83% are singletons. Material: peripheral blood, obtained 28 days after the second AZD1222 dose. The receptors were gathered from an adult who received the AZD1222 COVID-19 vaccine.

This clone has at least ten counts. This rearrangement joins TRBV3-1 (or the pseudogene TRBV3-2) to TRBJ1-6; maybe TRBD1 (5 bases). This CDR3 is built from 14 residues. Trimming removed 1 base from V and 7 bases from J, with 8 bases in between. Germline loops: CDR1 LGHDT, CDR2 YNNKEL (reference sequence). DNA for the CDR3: TGTGCCAGCAGCCAAGGCGGGACCAATTCACCCCTCCACTTT. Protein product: CASSQGGTNSPLHF.

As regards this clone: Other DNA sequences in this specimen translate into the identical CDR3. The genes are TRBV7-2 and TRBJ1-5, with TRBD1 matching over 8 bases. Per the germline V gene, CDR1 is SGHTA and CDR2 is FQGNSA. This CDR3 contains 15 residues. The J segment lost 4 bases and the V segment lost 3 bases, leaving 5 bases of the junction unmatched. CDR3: CASSLVGQVNQPQHF. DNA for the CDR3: TGTGCCAGCAGCTTGGTGGGACAGGTAAATCAGCCCCAGCATTTT.

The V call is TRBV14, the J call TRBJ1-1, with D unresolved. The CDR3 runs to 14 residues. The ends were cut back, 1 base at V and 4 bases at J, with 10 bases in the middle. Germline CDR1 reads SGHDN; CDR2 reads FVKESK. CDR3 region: CASSQGGMGTEAFF. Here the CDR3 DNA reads TGTGCCAGCAGCCAAGGGGGTATGGGCACTGAAGCTTTCTTT. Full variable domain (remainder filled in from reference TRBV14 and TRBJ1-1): EAGVTQFPSHSVIEKGQTVTLRCDPISGHDNLYWYRRVMGKEIKFLLHFVKESKQDESGMPNNRFLAERTGGTYSTLKVQPAELEDSGVYFCASSQGGMGTEAFFGQGTRLTVV.

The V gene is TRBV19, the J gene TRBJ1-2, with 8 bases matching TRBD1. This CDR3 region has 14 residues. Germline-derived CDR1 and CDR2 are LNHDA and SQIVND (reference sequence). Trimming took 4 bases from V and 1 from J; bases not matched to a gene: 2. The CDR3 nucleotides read TGTGCCAGTAGTAAAGACAGGGGTAACTATGGCTACACCTTC. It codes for CASSKDRGNYGYTF.

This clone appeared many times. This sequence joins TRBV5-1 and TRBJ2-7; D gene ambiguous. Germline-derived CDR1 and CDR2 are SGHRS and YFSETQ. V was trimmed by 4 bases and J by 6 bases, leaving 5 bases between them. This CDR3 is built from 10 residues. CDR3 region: CASSPCEQYF. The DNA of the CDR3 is TGCGCCAGCAGCCCGTGCGAGCAGTACTTC.

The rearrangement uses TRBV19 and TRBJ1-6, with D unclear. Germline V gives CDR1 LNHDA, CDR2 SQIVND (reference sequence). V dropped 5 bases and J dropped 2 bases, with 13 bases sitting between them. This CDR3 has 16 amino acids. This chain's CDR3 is CASSDPVQTYNSPLHF. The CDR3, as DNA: TGTGCCAGTAGTGACCCGGTCCAAACCTATAATTCACCCCTCCACTTT. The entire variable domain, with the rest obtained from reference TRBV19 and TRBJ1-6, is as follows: DGGITQSPKYLFRKEGQNVTLSCEQNLNHDAMYWYRQDPGQGLRLIYYSQIVNDFQKGDIAEGYSVSREKKESFPLTVTSAQKNPTAFYLCASSDPVQTYNSPLHFGNGTRLTVT.

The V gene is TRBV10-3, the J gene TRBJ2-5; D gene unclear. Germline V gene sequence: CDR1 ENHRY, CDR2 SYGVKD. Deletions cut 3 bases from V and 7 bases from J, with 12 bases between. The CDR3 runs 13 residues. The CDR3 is CAISDRLEGTQYF. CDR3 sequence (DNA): TGTGCCATCAGTGACAGGTTGGAAGGGACCCAGTACTTC.

CDR3 sequence reads: CASSRGFLDTEAFF. In DNA form, the CDR3 reads TGTGCCAGCAGCAGAGGGTTTTTGGACACTGAAGCTTTCTTT. V is TRBV6-2 or TRBV6-3 and J is TRBJ1-1; unclear D gene. V shed 6 bases and J shed 3 bases, with 14 bases lying between them. Germline CDR1 is MNHEY and CDR2 is SVGEGT. The CDR3 loop spans 14 amino acids.

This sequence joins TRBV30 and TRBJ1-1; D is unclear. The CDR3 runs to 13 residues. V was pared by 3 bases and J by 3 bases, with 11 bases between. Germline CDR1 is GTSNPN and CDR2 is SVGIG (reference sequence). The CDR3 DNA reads TGTGCCTGGAGGGACCGAAGGGACACTGAAGCTTTCTTT. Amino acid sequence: CAWRDRRDTEAFF.

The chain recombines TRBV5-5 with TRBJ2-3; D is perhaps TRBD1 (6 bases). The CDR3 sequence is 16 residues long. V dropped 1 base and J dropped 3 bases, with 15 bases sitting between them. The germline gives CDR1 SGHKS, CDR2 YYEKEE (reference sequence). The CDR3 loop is CASSLTPGVGTDTQYF. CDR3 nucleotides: TGTGCCAGCAGCTTGACCCCAGGGGTGGGGACAGATACGCAGTATTTT. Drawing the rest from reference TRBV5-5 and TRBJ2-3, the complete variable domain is DAGVTQSPTHLIKTRGQQVTLRCSPISGHKSVSWYQQVLGQGPQFIFQYYEKEERGRGNFPDRFSARQFPNYSSELNVNALLLGDSALYLCASSLTPGVGTDTQYFGPGTRLTVL.

The CDR3 sequence is CASSPDVEQYF. In DNA, the CDR3 is TGCGCCAGCAGCCCTGACGTCGAGCAGTACTTC. This sequence joins TRBV5-1 and TRBJ2-7; D ambiguous. The CDR3 sequence is 11 residues long. The germline gives CDR1 SGHRS, CDR2 YFSETQ. V shed 4 bases and J shed 6 bases, with 8 bases lying between them.

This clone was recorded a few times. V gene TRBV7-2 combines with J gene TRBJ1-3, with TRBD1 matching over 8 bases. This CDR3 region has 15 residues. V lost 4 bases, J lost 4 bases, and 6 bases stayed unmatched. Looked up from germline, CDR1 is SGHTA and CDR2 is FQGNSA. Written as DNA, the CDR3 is TGTGCCAGCAGCTCCGGACAGGGCCCGGGAAACACCATATATTTT. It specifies CASSSGQGPGNTIYF.

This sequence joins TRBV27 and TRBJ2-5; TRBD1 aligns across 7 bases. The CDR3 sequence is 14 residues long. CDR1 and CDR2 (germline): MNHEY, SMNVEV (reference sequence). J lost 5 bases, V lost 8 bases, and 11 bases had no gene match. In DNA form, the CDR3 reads TGTGCCAGCGGAAACAGGGGCGGTGAGGAGACCCAGTACTTC. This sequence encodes CASGNRGGEETQYF.

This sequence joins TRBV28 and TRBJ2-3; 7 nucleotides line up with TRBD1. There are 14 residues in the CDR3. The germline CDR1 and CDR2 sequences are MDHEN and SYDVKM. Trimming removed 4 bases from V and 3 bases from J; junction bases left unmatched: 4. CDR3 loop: CASSSTGLTDTQYF. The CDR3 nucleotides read TGTGCCAGCAGTTCGACAGGGCTTACAGATACGCAGTATTTT.

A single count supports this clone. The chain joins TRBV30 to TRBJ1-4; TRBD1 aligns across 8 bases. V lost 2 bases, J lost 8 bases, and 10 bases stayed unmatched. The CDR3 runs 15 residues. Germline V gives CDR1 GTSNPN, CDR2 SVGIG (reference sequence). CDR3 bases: TGTGCCTGGAGTCTCCCCGACAGGGGTGGAGAAAAACTGTTTTTT. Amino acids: CAWSLPDRGGEKLFF. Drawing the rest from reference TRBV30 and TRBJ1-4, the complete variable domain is SQTIHQWPATLVQPVGSPLSLECTVEGTSNPNLYWYRQAAGRGLQLLFYSVGIGQISSEVPQNLSASRPQDRQFILSSKKLLLSDSGFYLCAWSLPDRGGEKLFFGSGTQLSVL.

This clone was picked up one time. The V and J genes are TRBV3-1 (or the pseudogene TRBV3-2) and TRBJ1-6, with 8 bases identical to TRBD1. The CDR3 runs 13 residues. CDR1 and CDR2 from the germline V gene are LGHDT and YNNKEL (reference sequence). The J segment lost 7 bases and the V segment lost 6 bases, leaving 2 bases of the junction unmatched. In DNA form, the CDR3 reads TGTGCCAGCAGGGCAGGGGGCAATTCACCCCTCCACTTT. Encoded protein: CASRAGGNSPLHF.

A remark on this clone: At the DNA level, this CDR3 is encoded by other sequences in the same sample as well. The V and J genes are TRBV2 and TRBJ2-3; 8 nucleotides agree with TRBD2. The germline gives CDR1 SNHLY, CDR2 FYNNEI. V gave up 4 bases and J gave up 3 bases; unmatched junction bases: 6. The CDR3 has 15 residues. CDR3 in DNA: TGTGCCAGCAGTGCGAGGAGCGGGGGTACAGATACGCAGTATTTT. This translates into CASSARSGGTDTQYF.

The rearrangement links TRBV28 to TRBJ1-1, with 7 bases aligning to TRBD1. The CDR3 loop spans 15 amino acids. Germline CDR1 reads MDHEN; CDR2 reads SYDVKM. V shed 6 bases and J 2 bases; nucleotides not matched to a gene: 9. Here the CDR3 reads CASSYRGLRNTEAFF. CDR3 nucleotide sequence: TGTGCCAGCAGCTACAGGGGACTCCGTAACACTGAAGCTTTCTTT. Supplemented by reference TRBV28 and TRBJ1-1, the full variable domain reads DVKVTQSSRYLVKRTGEKVFLECVQDMDHENMFWYRQDPGLGLRLIYFSYDVKMKEKGDIPEGYSVSREKKERFSLILESASTNQTSMYLCASSYRGLRNTEAFFGQGTRLTVV.

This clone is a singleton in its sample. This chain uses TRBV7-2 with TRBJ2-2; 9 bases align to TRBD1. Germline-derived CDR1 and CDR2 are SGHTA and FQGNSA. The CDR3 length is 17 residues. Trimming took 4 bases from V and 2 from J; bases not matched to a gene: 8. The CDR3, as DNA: TGTGCCAGCAGCTCACGCCACAGGGGGCCTAACACCGGGGAGCTGTTTTTT. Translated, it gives CASSSRHRGPNTGELFF.

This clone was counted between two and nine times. The CDR3, as DNA: TGTGCCAGCAGCCAAGAAATAGGAGGAAACACCATATATTTT. The encoded protein is CASSQEIGGNTIYF. The chain has TRBV4-2 and TRBJ1-3; D gene ambiguous. V lost 0 bases and J lost 4, with 7 bases in between. In germline, CDR1 is LGHNA, CDR2 YNFKEQ. The CDR3 spans 14 residues.

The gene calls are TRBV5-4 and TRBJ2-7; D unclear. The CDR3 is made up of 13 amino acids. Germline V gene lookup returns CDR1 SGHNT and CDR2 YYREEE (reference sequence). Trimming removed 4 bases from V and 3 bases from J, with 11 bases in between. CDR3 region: CASSTRQNYEQYF. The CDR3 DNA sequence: TGTGCCAGCAGCACCCGACAAAACTACGAGCAGTACTTC.

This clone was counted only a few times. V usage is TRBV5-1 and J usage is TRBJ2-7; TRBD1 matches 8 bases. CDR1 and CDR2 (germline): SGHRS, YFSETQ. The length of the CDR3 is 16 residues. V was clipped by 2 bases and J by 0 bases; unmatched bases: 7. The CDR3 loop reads CASSFELGQASYEQYF. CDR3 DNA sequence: TGCGCCAGCAGCTTTGAGTTGGGACAGGCCTCCTACGAGCAGTACTTC.

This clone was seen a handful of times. The CDR3 is CAAASGGVNFSYNEQFF. CDR3 nucleotide sequence: TGTGCCGCGGCCAGCGGGGGGGTGAATTTCTCCTACAATGAGCAGTTCTTC. The chain recombines TRBV10-3 with TRBJ2-1; 10 bases align to TRBD2. The CDR3 is made up of 17 amino acids. V trimming: 11 bases; J trimming: 0 bases; junction bases outside the gene matches: 13. Germline CDR1 and CDR2: ENHRY and SYGVKD.